Below are 27 T cell receptor beta chains sequenced from a single sample in a study of metastatic and nonmetastatic thyroid tumors. No patient received treatment before thyroid surgery. TCRdb re-called the PCR reads through MiXCR. The sample carries about 21,000 clones, about 28% recorded once. Specimen: tumor tissue. The receptors derive from a male donor with papillary thyroid cancer or a benign thyroid nodule (not recorded which). Some clones in this sample may be carry-over from other donors' samples.

This clone was recorded a few times. The conserved phenylalanine or tryptophan is not found at the CDR3 terminus, so this likely reflects a read error. The V gene is TRBV28, the J gene TRBJ1-2; no clear D gene. The CDR3 has 15 residues. Germline lookup yields CDR1 MDHEN and CDR2 SYDVKM. Trimming stripped 6 bases from V and 2 bases from J, with 16 bases between. Written as DNA, the CDR3 is TGTGCCAGCAGGAACCTCTTGGCAGTCAACTATGGCTACACCCTC. It is translated as CASRNLLAVNYGYTL.

The gene calls are TRBV28 and TRBJ2-7; possible D gene TRBD1, 6 bases. Germline V gene sequence: CDR1 MDHEN, CDR2 SYDVKM. The CDR3 runs to 14 residues. V was trimmed by 5 bases and J by 3 bases, leaving 14 bases between them. Written as DNA, the CDR3 is TGTGCCAGCAGTCGGGACACAGCCCACTACGAGCAGTACGTC. It codes for CASSRDTAHYEQYV.

Turning to this clone: This may stem from a read error, because a much larger clone lies one nucleotide away. V gene TRBV7-6 combines with J gene TRBJ2-1; TRBD2 matches 8 bases. The CDR3 loop spans 18 amino acids. Germline loops: CDR1 SGHVS, CDR2 FNYEAQ. V lost 5 bases to trimming and J lost 9 bases; unmatched junction nucleotides: 21. The CDR3 nucleotides are TGTGCCAGCAGCGAGCCCCCCCCCGCCTGGACTAGCTATCCTGAGCAGTTCTTC. As protein: CASSEPPPAWTSYPEQFF.

This sequence joins TRBV12-3 or TRBV12-4 and TRBJ1-2; TRBD1 might be the D (5 bases). With 3 bases removed from V and 5 bases from J, the gap between germline ends came to 16 bases. CDR3 length: 15 amino acids. The CDR3 region is CASSFSPTGGYGYTF. CDR3 coding DNA: TGTGCCAGCAGTTTCTCACCTACGGGGGGATATGGCTACACCTTC.

This chain uses TRBV5-1 with TRBJ2-5; TRBD1 matches at 8 bases. Germline-derived CDR1 and CDR2 are SGHRS and YFSETQ. V dropped 3 bases and J dropped 3; count of bases not matched to a gene: 7. This CDR3 is built from 15 residues. This CDR3 reads CASSSSTGEEETQYF. The CDR3 bases are TGCGCCAGCAGCTCCTCGACAGGGGAAGAAGAGACCCAGTACTTC.

The CDR3 DNA is TGCAGTGCCAGGACAGGTTCTGGGTACGAGCAGTACTTC. It is translated as CSARTGSGYEQYF. This chain uses TRBV20-1 with TRBJ2-7; 7 bases map to TRBD1. With 6 bases clipped from V and 4 bases from J, the junction kept 9 bases outside the gene matches. The CDR3 length is 13 residues. Germline V gene data show CDR1 as DFQATT and CDR2 as SNEGSKA (reference sequence).

This clone was seen a few times. This chain uses TRBV28 with TRBJ2-7, with D possibly TRBD1 on 5 matching bases. Germline-derived CDR1 and CDR2 are MDHEN and SYDVKM. V dropped 7 bases and J dropped 5 bases, with 12 bases sitting between them. The CDR3 runs to 12 residues. The CDR3 DNA follows: TGTGCCAGCAAGGGGTCCCCTAACGAGCAGTACTTC. This encodes CASKGSPNEQYF.

V is TRBV3-1 and J is TRBJ2-2, with 7 positions matching TRBD2. The germline gives CDR1 LGHDT, CDR2 YNNKEL (reference sequence). The trim removed 1 base at V and 6 bases at J, leaving 5 bases unmatched. The CDR3 sequence is 15 residues long. The CDR3 region has the DNA TGTGCCAGCAGCCAAGGTACTAGCGAGGCCGGGGAGCTGTTTTTT. Translating gives CASSQGTSEAGELFF.

DNA of the CDR3: TGTGCCAGCAGCTCTGGACAGGCGTCCTTGAACACTGAAGCTTTCTTT. It is translated as CASSSGQASLNTEAFF. This chain links TRBV5-8 with TRBJ1-1; 7 nucleotides line up with TRBD1. This CDR3 has 16 amino acids. Germline V lookup: CDR1 SGHTS, CDR2 YDEGEE. V was clipped by 3 bases and J by 0 bases; unmatched bases: 8.

This rearrangement joins TRBV6-4 to TRBJ1-5; D unclear. The CDR3 covers 13 residues. Trimming shortened V by 3 bases and J by 3 bases, and 6 bases separated the two germline ends. Germline V gives CDR1 MRHNA, CDR2 SNTAGT. As DNA, the CDR3 is TGTGCCAGCAGTGAGAACGCCAATCAGCCCCAGCATTTT. It codes for CASSENANQPQHF.

This clone was recorded a few times. The CDR3 region is CAISESTRNNEQFF. CDR3 nucleotides: TGTGCCATCAGTGAGTCGACACGAAACAATGAGCAGTTCTTC. V usage is TRBV10-3 and J usage is TRBJ2-1; D uncertain. V shed 0 bases and J shed 5 bases, with 8 bases lying between them. The CDR3 has 14 amino acids. Germline values: CDR1 ENHRY, CDR2 SYGVKD.

The chain links TRBV20-1 to TRBJ2-1, with 11 positions matching TRBD2. The CDR3 is 17 amino acids. Trimming took 5 bases from V and 2 from J; bases not matched to a gene: 11. Germline loops: CDR1 DFQATT, CDR2 SNEGSKA (reference sequence). This chain's CDR3 is CSARQPGLAAAYNEQFF. CDR3 bases: TGCAGTGCTCGCCAACCGGGACTAGCGGCGGCCTACAATGAGCAGTTCTTC.

CDR3 protein: CASSLWDRGPDEQFF. CDR3 coding DNA: TGTGCCAGCAGCTTATGGGACAGGGGGCCTGATGAGCAGTTCTTC. The chain combines TRBV11-1 with TRBJ2-1; 12 bases map to TRBD1. CDR3 size: 15 residues. V lost 2 bases, J lost 8 bases, and 4 bases stayed unmatched. The germline V gene encodes CDR1 SGHAT and CDR2 FQDESV (reference sequence).

This clone is termed medium-sized. The DNA of the CDR3 is TGTGCCAGCAAAATCGGGGGACTAGCGGGAACCAACAATGAGCAGTTCTTC. Translating gives CASKIGGLAGTNNEQFF. J is TRBJ2-1 and V is TRBV6-2 or TRBV6-3; 13 nucleotides line up with TRBD2. CDR3 length equals 17 residues. Trimming at V came to 7 bases and at J to 5 bases, leaving 11 bases not matched to a gene. Germline CDR1 MNHEY, CDR2 SVGEGT.

V usage is TRBV3-1 and J usage is TRBJ2-7; no definite D call. Germline loops: CDR1 LGHDT, CDR2 YNNKEL (reference sequence). V was pared by 1 base and J by 3 bases, with 13 bases between. The CDR3 extends over 15 amino acids. The chain's CDR3 is CASSQAANWCYEQYF. The CDR3, as DNA: TGTGCCAGCAGCCAAGCGGCGAATTGGTGCTACGAGCAGTACTTC.

This clone has just a few counts. The genes are TRBV19 and TRBJ2-3, with 9 bases matching TRBD2. Germline CDR1 and CDR2: LNHDA and SQIVND (reference sequence). The CDR3 is made up of 15 amino acids. V shed 4 bases, J shed 7 bases, and the junction held 9 bases outside the gene matches. In DNA, the CDR3 is TGTGCCAGTAGTACTCCGACTAGCGGTCTTCATACGCAGTATTTT. This encodes CASSTPTSGLHTQYF.

V gene TRBV28 combines with J gene TRBJ2-7, with D perhaps being TRBD1 or TRBD2 (5 bases each). Germline V gene sequence: CDR1 MDHEN, CDR2 SYDVKM. This CDR3 has 16 amino acids. The V and J ends lost 8 bases and 7 bases respectively, with 27 bases between them. Here the CDR3 reads CASGSGPWDGDVEQYF. CDR3 in DNA: TGTGCCAGCGGCTCCGGTCCTTGGGACGGTGACGTGGAGCAGTACTTC.

DNA for the CDR3: TGTGCCAGCAGCTCCCCTCGAGGGGGCACTTACGAGCAGTACTTC. It encodes CASSSPRGGTYEQYF. V and J are TRBV7-2 and TRBJ2-7; 7 bases match TRBD1. V was clipped by 4 bases and J by 4 bases; unmatched bases: 10. The CDR3 has 15 residues. Germline V gene lookup returns CDR1 SGHTA and CDR2 FQGNSA.

The chain carries TRBV12-3 or TRBV12-4 and TRBJ2-1; D gene unclear. V was clipped by 3 bases and J by 12 bases, with 9 bases between them. The CDR3 spans 11 residues. CDR3 DNA: TGTGCCAGCAGTTTGCCGGGCGGGCAGTTCTTC. Its translation is CASSLPGGQFF.

This clone was recorded a few times. Without the conserved terminal phenylalanine or tryptophan, this CDR3 likely stems from a read error. The rearrangement uses TRBV6-1 and TRBJ1-2; tentatively, D is TRBD1 (5 bases). This CDR3 is 15 amino acids long. V was pared by 8 bases and J by 4 bases, with 20 bases between. Germline CDR1 MNHNS, CDR2 SASEGT. CDR3: CASQPSAGTIYGYTL. The CDR3 bases are TGTGCCAGCCAACCTTCGGCAGGGACGATCTATGGCTACACCCTC.

A remark on this clone: This may arise from a read error, as a much more abundant clone is one base away. Other DNA sequences of this sample code for an identical CDR3. The chain couples TRBV6-1 to TRBJ1-5; 8 positions agree with TRBD1. The CDR3 length is 15 residues. Germline V lookup: CDR1 MNHNS, CDR2 SASEGT. The junction had 10 bases not matched to a gene; V was cut back by 5 bases and J by 7 bases. DNA for the CDR3: TGTGCCAGCAGTCCGCAGGACAGGGAGGTCCAGCCCCAGCATTTT. It codes for CASSPQDREVQPQHF.

In its sample, this clone is large (0.1 to 1%). The V gene is TRBV2, the J gene TRBJ1-2, with D possibly TRBD1 on 5 matching bases. Germline V gene sequence: CDR1 SNHLY, CDR2 FYNNEI. The germline V and J ends were trimmed by 8 bases and 3 bases, with 7 bases remaining between them. This CDR3 has 11 amino acids. The CDR3 protein is CASGAYYGYTF. As DNA, the CDR3 is TGTGCCAGCGGGGCCTACTATGGCTACACCTTC.

The V gene is TRBV6-2 or TRBV6-3, the J gene TRBJ1-1; D is undetermined. CDR1 is MNHEY and CDR2 is SVGEGT in the germline V gene. The CDR3 consists of 14 residues. V lost 5 bases and J lost 5, with 15 bases in between. CDR3 sequence: CASSPITGRTEAFF. The CDR3 DNA is TGTGCCAGCAGTCCCATAACGGGCCGTACTGAAGCTTTCTTT.

This clone was seen more than once but under ten times. The V call is TRBV20-1, the J call TRBJ2-1; TRBD1 matches 12 bases. There are 14 residues in the CDR3. Germline V gene sequence: CDR1 DFQATT, CDR2 SNEGSKA (reference sequence). J gave up 8 bases and V 5 bases, and 7 bases lay outside the gene matches. The CDR3 nucleotides read TGCAGTGCTCGGACCGGGACAGGGGGCGATGAGCAGTTCTTC. This encodes CSARTGTGGDEQFF.

This clone counts as medium-sized. V usage is TRBV6-2 or TRBV6-3 and J usage is TRBJ2-1; TRBD1 is a possible D gene (5 bases). This CDR3 comprises 14 residues. Germline V gene data show CDR1 as MNHEY and CDR2 as SVGEGT. Trimming left V 10 bases short and J 0 bases short, with 13 bases between. The CDR3 region is CATCQDSSYNEQFF. DNA of the CDR3: TGTGCCACCTGTCAAGACAGCTCCTACAATGAGCAGTTCTTC.

This chain joins TRBV6-1 and TRBJ1-2, with D unresolved. V was shortened by 1 base and J by 5 bases, with 5 bases between the two germline ends. CDR3 size: 12 residues. The germline CDR1 and CDR2 sequences are MNHNS and SASEGT. CDR3 nucleotides: TGTGCCAGCAGTGAAGGGCAGTATGGCTACACCTTC. It codes for CASSEGQYGYTF.

This chain connects TRBV7-9 to TRBJ2-7; D is perhaps TRBD1 (5 bases). Germline CDR1 reads SEHNR; CDR2 reads FQNEAQ (reference sequence). V was pared by 5 bases and J by 3 bases, with 8 bases between. The CDR3 extends over 12 amino acids. The CDR3 DNA follows: TGTGCCAGCAGCGTGGGGCGCTACGAGCAGTACTTC. Protein product: CASSVGRYEQYF.